The rows below give T cell receptor beta chains drawn from one sample of a study of blood T cell repertoires in COVID-19. Produced via immunoSEQ multiplex PCR; TCRdb's table is partial and in-frame only. This sample yields about 88,000 clones, of which approximately 90% are seen a single time; about 2.9% belongs to the top ten. The specimen was peripheral blood. The receptors were gathered from a woman older than 75 with acute or convalescent COVID-19. Both conserved end residues are part of each CDR3. The order of the fields is clone size, J gene, D gene, V gene, CDR3 DNA, CDR3 protein. D genes are given only for firm matches. Rows give clone size only sometimes, using once, few, many, or a class for an expanded clone.

>NA|TRBJ1-1|NA|TRBV5-6
TGTGCCAGCAGCTTGGATCAGGGCAGGAACACTGAAGCTTTCTTT
CASSLDQGRNTEAFF
>once|TRBJ2-3|TRBD2|TRBV6-4
TGTGCCAGCAGCGCGGGACTAAGCACAGATACGCAGTATTTT
CASSAGLSTDTQYF
>NA|TRBJ2-7|NA|TRBV7-2
TGTGCCAGCAGCACAAACCCGCCGGGGAAGTACGAGCAGTACTTC
CASSTNPPGKYEQYF
>NA|TRBJ2-5|TRBD1|TRBV5-1
TGCGCCAGCAGCTTGGGCAGGGGGCGTGGAGAGACCCAGTACTTC
CASSLGRGRGETQYF
>NA|TRBJ2-3|NA|TRBV5-4
TGTGCCAGCAGCCGTCGAGGGGGTCCCACAGATACGCAGTATTTT
CASSRRGGPTDTQYF
>NA|TRBJ2-1|TRBD2|TRBV4-3
TGCGCCAGCAGCCAAGATTTGGCGGGAGCATACAATGAGCAGTTCTTC
CASSQDLAGAYNEQFF
>NA|TRBJ2-3|TRBD2|TRBV7-2
TGTGCCAGCAGCTTGGTGACTAGCGGGGGGATGGATACGCAGTATTTT
CASSLVTSGGMDTQYF
>NA|TRBJ2-1|NA|TRBV19
TGTGCCGCCGGCGGGGTGTTGTACAATGAGCAGTTCTTC
CAAGGVLYNEQFF
>NA|TRBJ2-7|TRBD1|TRBV7-9
TGTGCCAGCTCGCCGGGACAGGAAAGAAGCGAGCAGTACTTC
CASSPGQERSEQYF
>few|TRBJ1-2|NA|TRBV7-8
TGTGCCAGCAGCTTCCCCGGAGCTGGGGCTTCTGGCTACACCTTC
CASSFPGAGASGYTF
>NA|TRBJ2-1|TRBD1|TRBV4-3
TGCGCCAGCAGCCAAGTCGGACAGGGGGCGTATGAGCAGTTCTTC
CASSQVGQGAYEQFF
>NA|TRBJ2-1|TRBD2|TRBV29-1
TGCAGCGCCGAGGGACTAGTAAATGAGCAGTTCTTC
CSAEGLVNEQFF
>NA|TRBJ2-7|NA|TRBV6-5
TGTGCCAGCACCCTAGAAGGGGGCTACGAGCAGTACTTC
CASTLEGGYEQYF
>NA|TRBJ1-2|TRBD1|TRBV5-6
TGTGCCAGCAGCTTGGGGGGCGAAGACAGGGTCTATGGCTACACCTTC
CASSLGGEDRVYGYTF
>NA|TRBJ1-6|TRBD1|TRBV19
TGTGCCAGTAGTACCTCGACAGGGATGAATTCACCCCTCCACTTT
CASSTSTGMNSPLHF
>once|TRBJ1-4|TRBD1|TRBV7-9
TGTGCCAGCAGCTTCGGACAGGGGATTGAAAAACTGTTTTTT
CASSFGQGIEKLFF
>NA|TRBJ1-2|NA|TRBV19
TGTGCCAGTAGTATGAGGGTGTTCGATGGCTACACCTTC
CASSMRVFDGYTF
>NA|TRBJ1-2|NA|TRBV28
TGTGCCAGCAGTTTAACCGCCGGTGACTATGGCTACACCTTC
CASSLTAGDYGYTF
>once|TRBJ2-3|TRBD2|TRBV27
TGTGCCAGCAGTTTAGCGGCGGGAGGGAAAGATACGCAGTATTTT
CASSLAAGGKDTQYF
>NA|TRBJ2-7|NA|TRBV5-1
TGCGCCAGCAGCTTGTCGCGGGACGGGTACGAGCAGTACTTC
CASSLSRDGYEQYF
>NA|TRBJ1-4|TRBD1|TRBV4-3
TGCGCCAGCAGCTATTTATACTCTCAGGGGGAGACCCTTGAAAGGATTAATGAAAAACTGTTTTTT
CASSYLYSQGETLERINEKLFF
>NA|TRBJ1-5|NA|TRBV5-5
TGTGCCAGCAGCCCGGGGGATTATAGCAATAGTCAGCCCCAGCATTTT
CASSPGDYSNSQPQHF
>NA|TRBJ2-2|TRBD2|TRBV6-5
TGTGCCAGCAGTTCCGTAGCGGGGGGAGCCGGGGAGCTGTTTTTT
CASSSVAGGAGELFF
>NA|TRBJ1-5|NA|TRBV5-6
TGTGCCAGCAGCTTGTTCGGGACACTCAGCAATCAGCCCCAGCATTTT
CASSLFGTLSNQPQHF
>NA|TRBJ1-1|TRBD1|TRBV5-1
TGCGCCAGCAGCCCGTCGACAGGGGTGAACACTGAAGCTTTCTTT
CASSPSTGVNTEAFF
>NA|TRBJ2-3|NA|TRBV29-1
TGCAGCGTGTACAGCCTGAATTTT
CSVYSLNF
>NA|TRBJ1-1|TRBD1|TRBV2
TGTGCCCAAGGGACAGGACAGGGGCTTGAAGCTTTCTTT
CAQGTGQGLEAFF
>once|TRBJ1-6|NA|TRBV4-3
TGCGCCAGCAGCCAGGGGCAGGGGAAGGATTCACCCCTCCACTTT
CASSQGQGKDSPLHF
>NA|TRBJ2-7|NA|TRBV30
TGTGCCTGGAGTGTACACGGGGTCCCTCCCTACGAGCAGTACTTC
CAWSVHGVPPYEQYF
>NA|TRBJ2-1|TRBD2|TRBV4-2
TGTGCCAGCAGCCACGGACTAGCGGGAGTAACCCGGCTTGGCAATGAGCAGTTCTTC
CASSHGLAGVTRLGNEQFF
>NA|TRBJ1-4|NA|TRBV7-8
TGTGCCAGCAGCAATGGGGGGTTCGGTGAAAAACTGTTTTTT
CASSNGGFGEKLFF
>NA|TRBJ1-1|TRBD1|TRBV3-1/TRBV3-2
TGTGCCAGCAGCCCCAGGACAGGGGGGACTGAAGCTTTCTTT
CASSPRTGGTEAFF
>NA|TRBJ2-7|TRBD1|TRBV11-1
TGTGCCAGCAGCTCCCCAGGGGGCTGGGCATCCTACGAGCAGTACTTC
CASSSPGGWASYEQYF
>NA|TRBJ2-7|NA|TRBV18
TGTGCCAGCTCACCAGCGGGCCACGAGCAGTACTTC
CASSPAGHEQYF
>NA|TRBJ2-2|NA|TRBV24-1
TGTGCCACCAGTGATGGTCCAGGGGCGGCCGGGGAGCTGTTTTTT
CATSDGPGAAGELFF
>NA|TRBJ1-2|NA|TRBV6-5
TGTGCCAGCAGTTACAGGGAGGGGGGCTATGGCTACACCTTC
CASSYREGGYGYTF
>NA|TRBJ2-1|TRBD2|TRBV9
TGTGCCAGCAGCGTTTCGACTAGCGGCAATGAGCAGTTCTTC
CASSVSTSGNEQFF
>NA|TRBJ2-7|NA|TRBV5-4
TGTGCCAGCAGCTTGAAAGGGGTGTCCTACGAGCAGTACTTC
CASSLKGVSYEQYF
>NA|TRBJ1-6|NA|TRBV30
TGTGCCTGGAGGCAGGGGACCGACAATTCACCCCTCCACTTT
CAWRQGTDNSPLHF
>few|TRBJ2-1|TRBD2|TRBV7-2
TGTGCCAGCAGCCCGGGATCCTGGGGCGGGAGGCGCTACAATGAGCAGTTCTTC
CASSPGSWGGRRYNEQFF
>NA|TRBJ2-7|NA|TRBV3-1/TRBV3-2
TGTGCCAGCAGCCAAGATCTGAGGAGCGGCGAGCAGTACTTC
CASSQDLRSGEQYF
>NA|TRBJ1-1|NA|TRBV2
TGTGCCAGCAGCCTATTACAGGGAGGGACTGAAGCTTTCTTT
CASSLLQGGTEAFF
>NA|TRBJ2-7|TRBD1|TRBV10-3
TGTGCCATCCGGGACAGGGAGTTTGGTGAGCAGTACTTC
CAIRDREFGEQYF
>NA|TRBJ2-3|TRBD1|TRBV24-1
TGTGCCACCAGTGATCGGGACAGGGAGTCAGATACGCAGTATTTT
CATSDRDRESDTQYF
>NA|TRBJ1-5|NA|TRBV3-1/TRBV3-2
TGTGCCAGCAGCCCCCACGGGAATCAGCCCCAGCATTTT
CASSPHGNQPQHF
>NA|TRBJ1-2|NA|TRBV25-1
TGTGCCAGCAGTGAACTAGAGCATTACTATGGCTACACCTTC
CASSELEHYYGYTF
>NA|TRBJ2-2|TRBD2|TRBV7-3
TGTGCCAGCAGCTCTAGCGGGGGGACGACCACCGGGGAGCTGTTTTTT
CASSSSGGTTTGELFF
>NA|TRBJ2-7|TRBD2|TRBV29-1
TGCAGCGTGACGCAACTAGCGGGGGGAGCTGAGCAGTACTTC
CSVTQLAGGAEQYF
>NA|TRBJ1-2|NA|TRBV3-1/TRBV3-2
TGTGCCAGCAGCCAAGATGCAGATGGCTACACCTTC
CASSQDADGYTF
>NA|TRBJ2-1|NA|TRBV27
TGTGCCAGCAGTCTAAGTCCCTTCCAGGTTTACAATGAGCAGTTCTTC
CASSLSPFQVYNEQFF
>NA|TRBJ2-7|NA|TRBV4-3
TGCGCCAGCAGCCAAGATGTCGCAGCGGCAAACCCCAGCTCCTACGAGCAGTACTTC
CASSQDVAAANPSSYEQYF
>NA|TRBJ1-3|NA|TRBV4-3
TGCGCCAGCAGCCAAGACCCCCGCCCAAGCTGGGCCTCTGGAAACACCATATATTTT
CASSQDPRPSWASGNTIYF
>once|TRBJ2-1|TRBD2|TRBV18
TGTGCCAGCTCGCCAACTAGCGGGAGCGATGAGCAGTTCTTC
CASSPTSGSDEQFF
>NA|TRBJ1-3|TRBD1|TRBV19
TGTGCCAGTAGACAGGGGGCCTCTGGAAACACCATATATTTT
CASRQGASGNTIYF